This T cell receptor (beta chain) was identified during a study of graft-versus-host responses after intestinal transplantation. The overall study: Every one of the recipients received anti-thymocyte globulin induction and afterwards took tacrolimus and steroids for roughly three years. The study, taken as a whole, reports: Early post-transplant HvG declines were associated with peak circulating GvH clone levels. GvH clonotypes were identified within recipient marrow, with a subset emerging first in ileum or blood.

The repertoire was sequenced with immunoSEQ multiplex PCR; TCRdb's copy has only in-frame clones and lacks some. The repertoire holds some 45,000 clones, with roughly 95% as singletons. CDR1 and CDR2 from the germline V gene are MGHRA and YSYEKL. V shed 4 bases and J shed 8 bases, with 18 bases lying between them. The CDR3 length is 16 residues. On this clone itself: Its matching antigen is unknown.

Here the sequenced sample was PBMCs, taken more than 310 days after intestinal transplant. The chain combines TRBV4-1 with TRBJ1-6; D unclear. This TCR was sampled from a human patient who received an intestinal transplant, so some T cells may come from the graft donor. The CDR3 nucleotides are TGCGCCAGCAGCCCGCATACCCGGTCTGGCCATTCACCCCTCCACTTT. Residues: CASSPHTRSGHSPLHF.